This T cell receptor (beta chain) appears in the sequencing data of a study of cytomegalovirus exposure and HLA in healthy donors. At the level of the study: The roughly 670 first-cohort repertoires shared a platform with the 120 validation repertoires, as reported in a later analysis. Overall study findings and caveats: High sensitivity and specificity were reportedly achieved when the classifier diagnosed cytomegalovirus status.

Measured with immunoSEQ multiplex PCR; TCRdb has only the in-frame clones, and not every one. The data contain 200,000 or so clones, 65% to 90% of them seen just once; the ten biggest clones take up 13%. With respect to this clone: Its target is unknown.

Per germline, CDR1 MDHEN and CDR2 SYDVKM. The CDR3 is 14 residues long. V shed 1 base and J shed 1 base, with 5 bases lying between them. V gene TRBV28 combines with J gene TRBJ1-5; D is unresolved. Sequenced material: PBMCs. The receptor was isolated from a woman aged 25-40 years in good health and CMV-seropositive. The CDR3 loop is CASSLSLSNQPQHF. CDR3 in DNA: TGTGCCAGCAGTTTATCTCTGAGCAATCAGCCCCAGCATTTT.